The rows below give T cell receptor beta chains drawn from one sample of a study of T cell responses to AZD1222 COVID-19 vaccine. Using immunoSEQ multiplex PCR, the repertoire was profiled, and TCRdb retains in-frame clones only, with some absent. The sample carries 150,000 to 200,000 clones, 85% to 95% recorded once. The material sequenced was peripheral blood, taken on day 0 of AZD1222 vaccination. The receptor source for this set is an adult in good health. CDR3s include the opening cysteine and the closing phenylalanine or tryptophan. The D gene is left open where the match is weak. Size tells how often a clone was seen (once, few, many) or the class of an expanded clone, and some rows leave it out.

D: TRBD1
V: TRBV6-5
J: TRBJ1-1
size: NA
DNA: TGTGCCAGCAGGATTGACAGGGGAACTGAAGCTTTCTTT
CDR3: CASRIDRGTEAFF

D: TRBD2
V: TRBV5-1
J: TRBJ2-1
size: NA
DNA: TGCGCCAGCAGCATGACTAGCGGGCCCAACAATGAGCAGTTCTTC
CDR3: CASSMTSGPNNEQFF

D: TRBD1
V: TRBV19
J: TRBJ1-6
size: NA
DNA: TGTGCCAGTAGCACCGGACAGGGGAATAATTCACCCCTCCACTTT
CDR3: CASSTGQGNNSPLHF

D: NA
V: TRBV30
J: TRBJ2-2
size: NA
DNA: TGTGCCTGGGCCGGACGGCAGAACACCGGGGAGCTGTTTTTT
CDR3: CAWAGRQNTGELFF

D: NA
V: TRBV15
J: TRBJ2-7
size: NA
DNA: TGTGCCACCAGCAGAGATGCCCCTACAGGGCTTCTCTCCTACGAGCAGTACTTC
CDR3: CATSRDAPTGLLSYEQYF

D: TRBD1
V: TRBV9
J: TRBJ2-1
size: NA
DNA: TGTGCCAGCACCCCCACAGGGGTGGTTTGGAATGAGCAGTTCTTC
CDR3: CASTPTGVVWNEQFF

D: NA
V: TRBV7-2
J: TRBJ2-2
size: NA
DNA: TGTGCCAGCAGCTCACCTGGGGAGCTGTTTTTT
CDR3: CASSSPGELFF

D: NA
V: TRBV12-3/TRBV12-4
J: TRBJ2-7
size: NA
DNA: TGTGCCAGCAGTTTCAGGACAAGGAGCGAGCAGTACTTC
CDR3: CASSFRTRSEQYF

D: NA
V: TRBV5-6
J: TRBJ1-3
size: NA
DNA: TGTGCCAGCAGCTTACCCGGGACATATCCTGGAAACACCATATATTTT
CDR3: CASSLPGTYPGNTIYF

D: NA
V: TRBV5-1
J: TRBJ1-4
size: NA
DNA: TGCGCCAGCAGCGTTCAGGGTTCGGGTGAAAAACTGTTTTTT
CDR3: CASSVQGSGEKLFF

D: TRBD2
V: TRBV27
J: TRBJ2-1
size: NA
DNA: TGTGCCAGCAGTTCCCCTCGGACTAGCGGACCGTACAATGAGCAGTTCTTC
CDR3: CASSSPRTSGPYNEQFF

D: NA
V: TRBV28
J: TRBJ2-5
size: NA
DNA: TGTGCCAGCAGCCCGTACCAGGGGCGCGGAGAGACCCAGTACTTC
CDR3: CASSPYQGRGETQYF

D: NA
V: TRBV27
J: TRBJ2-4
size: NA
DNA: TGTGCCAGCAGCCAGAGTGTTTCTCCCAAAAACATTCAGTACTTC
CDR3: CASSQSVSPKNIQYF

D: NA
V: TRBV4-1
J: TRBJ2-1
size: NA
DNA: TGCGCCAGCAGCCCTGTTTTCGCTTCGTCCTACAATGAGCAGTTCTTC
CDR3: CASSPVFASSYNEQFF

D: NA
V: TRBV5-1
J: TRBJ1-2
size: NA
DNA: TGCGCCAGCAGCTTCGCCACTCATGGCTACACCTTC
CDR3: CASSFATHGYTF

D: NA
V: TRBV5-1
J: TRBJ1-2
size: NA
DNA: TGCGCCAGCAGCTTGGCCGGTGGCGAAAGCTATGGCTACACCTTC
CDR3: CASSLAGGESYGYTF

D: NA
V: TRBV6-1
J: TRBJ1-2
size: NA
DNA: TGTGCCAGCAGTGAATCGGCAGGTCTCTATGGCTACACCTTC
CDR3: CASSESAGLYGYTF

D: NA
V: TRBV6-5
J: TRBJ1-2
size: NA
DNA: TGTGCCAGCCTTGAGGGACGGGACTATGGCTACACCTTC
CDR3: CASLEGRDYGYTF

D: NA
V: TRBV28
J: TRBJ1-5
size: NA
DNA: TGTGCCAGCAGTTTCTCTCAGCCCCAGCATTTT
CDR3: CASSFSQPQHF

D: NA
V: TRBV18
J: TRBJ2-7
size: NA
DNA: TGTGCCAGCTCAGCAAGCAGGGGAAACGAGCAGTACTTC
CDR3: CASSASRGNEQYF

D: NA
V: TRBV7-3
J: TRBJ2-7
size: NA
DNA: TGTGCCAGCAGCTTCGGGACTTCTAAGGAGCAGTACTTC
CDR3: CASSFGTSKEQYF

D: TRBD1
V: TRBV24-1
J: TRBJ1-2
size: NA
DNA: TGTGCCACCAGTGAATCCGGGACAGGCGACCTATCCAATGGCTACACCTTC
CDR3: CATSESGTGDLSNGYTF

D: NA
V: TRBV7-8
J: TRBJ1-4
size: NA
DNA: TGTGCCAGCAGCTTAGTCCCAGCCATTAATGAAAAACTGTTTTTT
CDR3: CASSLVPAINEKLFF

D: NA
V: TRBV7-3
J: TRBJ1-6
size: NA
DNA: TGTGCCAGCAGCTTAACGGGGGGGCCGGATTCACCCCTCCACTTT
CDR3: CASSLTGGPDSPLHF

D: NA
V: TRBV15
J: TRBJ1-5
size: NA
DNA: TGTGCCACCAGCAGAGTAAGGCCCACCAATCAGCCCCAGCATTTT
CDR3: CATSRVRPTNQPQHF

D: TRBD2
V: TRBV18
J: TRBJ2-2
size: NA
DNA: TGTGCCAGCTCACCACTATTCTTTGGGACTAGCGGCACCGGGGAGCTGTTTTTT
CDR3: CASSPLFFGTSGTGELFF

D: TRBD2
V: TRBV10-1
J: TRBJ2-7
size: NA
DNA: TGCGCCAGCAGTGAGTCGTCTAGCGGGACGGGGGAGCAGTACTTC
CDR3: CASSESSSGTGEQYF

D: TRBD1
V: TRBV10-3
J: TRBJ1-2
size: once
DNA: TGTGCCATCAGTGAGTCAAGACAGGGAAAGAATGGCTACACCTTC
CDR3: CAISESRQGKNGYTF

D: NA
V: TRBV10-1
J: TRBJ1-5
size: once
DNA: TGCGCCAGCAGTGCGGGACATTCCAATCAGCCCCAGCATTTT
CDR3: CASSAGHSNQPQHF

D: NA
V: TRBV29-1
J: TRBJ1-2
size: NA
DNA: TGCAGCGTTGGTGGGACCCCATCCTATGGCTACACCTTC
CDR3: CSVGGTPSYGYTF

D: NA
V: TRBV6-2/TRBV6-3
J: TRBJ2-5
size: NA
DNA: TGTGCCAGCAGTTCAAGGCGGAACCAAGAGACCCAGTACTTC
CDR3: CASSSRRNQETQYF

D: NA
V: TRBV19
J: TRBJ1-1
size: NA
DNA: TGTGCCAGTAGTATCGTCAGGGTGGGCACTGAAGCTTTCTTT
CDR3: CASSIVRVGTEAFF

D: NA
V: TRBV19
J: TRBJ2-6
size: NA
DNA: TGTGCCAGTAGTATAGAGACAGGCCTTCCTGGGGCCAACGTCCTGACTTTC
CDR3: CASSIETGLPGANVLTF

D: NA
V: TRBV19
J: TRBJ1-1
size: NA
DNA: TGTGCCACCAGGACGGAAAACACTGAAGCTTTCTTT
CDR3: CATRTENTEAFF

D: NA
V: TRBV13
J: TRBJ1-3
size: NA
DNA: TGTGCCAGCAGCTTCTTACGCCTGGAGAACACCATATATTTT
CDR3: CASSFLRLENTIYF

D: NA
V: TRBV4-1
J: TRBJ2-7
size: once
DNA: TGCGCCAGCAGCATCCGGCTGGACTCCTACGAGCAGTACTTC
CDR3: CASSIRLDSYEQYF

D: NA
V: TRBV7-2
J: TRBJ1-2
size: NA
DNA: TGTGCCAGCAGCTTCGGGACATGGGACTATGGCTACACCTTC
CDR3: CASSFGTWDYGYTF